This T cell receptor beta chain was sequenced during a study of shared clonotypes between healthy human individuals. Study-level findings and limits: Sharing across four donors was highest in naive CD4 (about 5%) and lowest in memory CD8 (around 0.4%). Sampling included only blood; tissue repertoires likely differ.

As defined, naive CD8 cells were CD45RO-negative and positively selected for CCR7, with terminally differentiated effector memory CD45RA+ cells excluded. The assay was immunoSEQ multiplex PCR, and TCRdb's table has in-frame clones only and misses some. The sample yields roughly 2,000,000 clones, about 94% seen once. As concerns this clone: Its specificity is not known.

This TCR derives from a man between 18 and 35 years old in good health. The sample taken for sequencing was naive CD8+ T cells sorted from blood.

The CDR3 DNA follows: TGTGCCAGCAGTTCCAGGGGGCCATTTTCCTACGAGCAGTACTTC. This gives the protein CASSSRGPFSYEQYF. V and J are TRBV27 and TRBJ2-7; 8 bases are a match to TRBD1. The CDR3 extends over 15 amino acids. V was pared by 4 bases and J by 1 base, with 6 bases of the junction left unmatched. Germline CDR1 is MNHEY and CDR2 is SMNVEV (reference sequence).